This entry is about one T cell receptor (beta chain). The antigen remains undetermined. Drawing of blood for sampling happened at baseline, at cycle 4 day 1, and at cycle 7 day 1. This record belongs to a study of OX40 agonist ivuxolimab in advanced cancers. Looking at the study overall: Hepatocellular carcinoma, melanoma, renal cell or head and neck cancer was diagnosed in the dose-escalation patients. Therapy given before enrollment (anti-PD-1, anti-PD-L1 or anti-CTLA-4) was allowed, and roughly 42% had some.

Study-level findings and limits: Dosing at 0.1 to 3.0 mg/kg was accompanied by clonal expansion of CD4+ and CD8+ blood T cells by week 6.

Data came from immunoSEQ multiplex PCR; TCRdb stores just in-frame clones and leaves some out. The sample lists tens of thousands of clones, approximately 90% seen once, with approximately 4% in the top ten. This CDR3 is 15 amino acids long. Germline values: CDR1 KGHSH, CDR2 LQKENI. Trimming cost V 1 base and J 3 bases, with 12 bases left between them. Here the sequenced sample was CD4+ or CD8+ T cells sorted from blood, taken in a trial of the OX40 agonist ivuxolimab. The chain has TRBV18 and TRBJ1-1; weak D call: TRBD1 (5 bases). This TCR was recovered from an adult with an advanced solid tumor such as melanoma, head and neck, liver or kidney cancer. The CDR3 DNA reads as TGTGCCAGCTCACCACTAGGGGCATCGGACACTGAAGCTTTCTTT. It specifies CASSPLGASDTEAFF.